This T cell receptor beta chain was sequenced during a study of T cell responses to AZD1222 COVID-19 vaccine. The data were produced by immunoSEQ multiplex PCR, yet TCRdb's version contains in-frame clones alone and is incomplete. The sample lists more than 150,000 clones; 85% to 95% were seen once. The CDR3 loop spans 15 amino acids. CDR1 and CDR2 from the germline V gene are SGHRS and YFSETQ. Trimming removed 4 bases from V and 7 bases from J, with 18 bases in between. Findings and limits, study-wide: Spike-specific TCR repertoires showed rising breadth and depth after two AZD1222 doses. The donor cohort was predominantly white British with a female majority, and clonal diversity may have been underestimated. Epitopes outside B.1.351 and B.1.1.7 mutated regions reportedly drew nearly half of spike TCRs.

Regarding this clone: The antigen is undetermined.

The V and J genes are TRBV5-1 and TRBJ2-1, with D possibly being TRBD1 (6 bases). This material consisted of peripheral blood, taken on day 0 of AZD1222 vaccination. This receptor was obtained from an adult in good health. CDR3 amino acids: CASSPSLGTKNEQFF. The CDR3, as DNA: TGCGCCAGCAGCCCCTCTCTAGGGACAAAGAATGAGCAGTTCTTC.